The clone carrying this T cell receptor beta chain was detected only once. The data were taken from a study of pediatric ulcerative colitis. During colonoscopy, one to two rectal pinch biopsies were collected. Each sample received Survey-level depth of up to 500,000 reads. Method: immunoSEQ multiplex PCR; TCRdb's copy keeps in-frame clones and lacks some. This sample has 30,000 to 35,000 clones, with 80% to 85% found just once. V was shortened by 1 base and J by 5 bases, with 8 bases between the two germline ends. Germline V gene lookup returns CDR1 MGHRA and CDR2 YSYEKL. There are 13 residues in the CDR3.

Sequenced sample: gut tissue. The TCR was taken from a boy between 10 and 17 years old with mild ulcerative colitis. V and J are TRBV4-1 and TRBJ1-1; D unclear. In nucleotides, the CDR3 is TGCGCCAGCAGCCAAGGGAGGGAGACTGAAGCTTTCTTT. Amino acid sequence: CASSQGRETEAFF.